The next 25 T cell receptor beta chains were all read from a single sample in a study of immune cell composition in non-small cell lung cancer. Profiling relied on immunoSEQ multiplex PCR, and the TCRdb table lists in-frame clones only, not all of them. The sample contains about 6,600 clones, 78% of which appear only once. Sequenced sample: lung tumor tissue. The receptors come from a human donor with non-small cell lung cancer.

The V and J genes are TRBV4-1 and TRBJ2-5, with 11 bases matching TRBD2. V gave up 4 bases and J gave up 3 bases; unmatched junction bases: 1. This CDR3 is built from 14 residues. Germline values: CDR1 MGHRA, CDR2 YSYEKL. The CDR3 protein is CASSPGLAEETQYF. CDR3 bases: TGCGCCAGCAGCCCGGGACTAGCGGAAGAGACCCAGTACTTC.

This sequence joins TRBV2 and TRBJ2-7; 7 bases align to TRBD1. Losses at the gene ends were 5 bases for V and 2 bases for J; bases not matched to a gene: 9. This CDR3 contains 15 residues. Germline V gene sequence: CDR1 SNHLY, CDR2 FYNNEI. CDR3 loop: CASSPGTASTYEQYF. The CDR3 bases are TGTGCCAGCAGTCCCGGGACAGCTAGCACCTACGAGCAGTACTTC.

The chain is built from TRBV5-5 and TRBJ1-1, with 8 bases aligning to TRBD1. The CDR3 totals 15 residues. Germline loops: CDR1 SGHKS, CDR2 YYEKEE (reference sequence). V was pared by 4 bases and J by 5 bases, with 10 bases of the junction left unmatched. The chain's CDR3 is CASSMTQGAGTEAFF. The CDR3 DNA reads as TGTGCCAGCAGCATGACCCAGGGGGCTGGAACTGAAGCTTTCTTT.

The rearrangement joins TRBV5-6 to TRBJ2-7; 9 positions agree with TRBD1. There are 14 residues in the CDR3. Trimming cost V 2 bases and J 7 bases; bases outside gene matches: 7. Per the germline V gene, CDR1 is SGHDT and CDR2 is YYEEEE. DNA of the CDR3: TGTGCCAGCAGCTTCCTAACAGGGGGCTGGGAGCAGTACTTC. This encodes CASSFLTGGWEQYF.

This clone was seen a handful of times. Written as DNA, the CDR3 is TGTGCCAGCAGCCTACAGGACAGGGTGGTCGGTGGCTACACCTTC. It specifies CASSLQDRVVGGYTF. The chain joins TRBV7-2 to TRBJ1-2; 8 nucleotides agree with TRBD1. The CDR3 runs 15 residues. Trimming cost V 5 bases and J 7 bases; bases outside gene matches: 12. Germline V gene data show CDR1 as SGHTA and CDR2 as FQGNSA.

The chain joins TRBV19 to TRBJ2-3, with 10 bases identical to TRBD1. In germline, CDR1 is LNHDA, CDR2 SQIVND (reference sequence). This CDR3 has 14 amino acids. V dropped 6 bases and J dropped 5; count of bases not matched to a gene: 5. The CDR3 DNA reads as TGTGCCAGTAGAGACAGGGGGCGAGTAGATACGCAGTATTTT. Amino acid sequence: CASRDRGRVDTQYF.

The CDR3 region has the DNA TGCAGCGCCGAAGGGACAGGGAATGAAAAACTGTTTTTT. Translating gives CSAEGTGNEKLFF. The chain joins TRBV29-1 to TRBJ1-4; 9 nucleotides match TRBD1. The trim removed 7 bases at V and 5 bases at J, leaving 5 bases unmatched. CDR3 length: 13 amino acids. Germline V gives CDR1 SQVTM, CDR2 ANQGSEA.

The J gene is TRBJ1-2, the V gene TRBV5-1; 7 bases are shared with TRBD1. The CDR3 runs 13 residues. Trimming took 0 bases from V and 6 from J; bases not matched to a gene: 2. Germline values: CDR1 SGHRS, CDR2 YFSETQ. CDR3 protein: CASSLGQGDGYTF. CDR3 DNA: TGCGCCAGCAGCTTGGGACAGGGAGATGGCTACACCTTC.

This clone was counted a few times. V and J are TRBV10-3 and TRBJ1-2, with 8 bases lining up with TRBD1. J was trimmed by 0 bases and V by 6 bases; bases with no gene match: 3. The germline CDR1 and CDR2 sequences are ENHRY and SYGVKD. The CDR3 contains 14 residues. CDR3 nucleotide sequence: TGTGCCATCAGACCGGACAGGGCTAACTATGGCTACACCTTC. Translated: CAIRPDRANYGYTF.

The sample holds a few counts of this clone. The chain couples TRBV2 to TRBJ2-5; 15 bases are shared with TRBD2. Losses at the gene ends were 7 bases for V and 9 bases for J; bases not matched to a gene: 15. The CDR3 runs to 17 residues. The germline gives CDR1 SNHLY, CDR2 FYNNEI. The CDR3 DNA sequence: TGTGCCAGCACAAGATGGACTAGCGGGAGGGCCGAGGTGCCCCAGTACTTC. Amino acid sequence: CASTRWTSGRAEVPQYF.

This rearrangement joins TRBV25-1 to TRBJ1-2, with TRBD1 identical over 11 bases. This CDR3 contains 13 residues. The ends lost 8 bases at V and 6 bases at J; junction bases unmatched: 5. Germline assignment: CDR1 MGHDK and CDR2 SYGVNS. The CDR3 nucleotides are TGTGCCAGCCGGGACAGGGGGGCGGATGGCTACACCTTC. This sequence encodes CASRDRGADGYTF.

The gene calls are TRBV6-5 and TRBJ1-2; D is unresolved. V lost 0 bases and J 6 bases, leaving 14 bases between the germline ends. CDR1 and CDR2 (germline): MNHEY, SVGAGI. CDR3 length equals 15 residues. The CDR3 loop reads CASSYSPGAYDGYTF. CDR3 bases: TGTGCCAGCAGTTACTCGCCAGGCGCGTACGATGGCTACACCTTC.

The V and J genes are TRBV7-6 and TRBJ1-4; 12 bases align to TRBD1. The CDR3 has 15 residues. The junction had 7 bases not matched to a gene; V was cut back by 6 bases and J by 8 bases. Germline V gives CDR1 SGHVS, CDR2 FNYEAQ. CDR3 sequence (DNA): TGTGCCAGCAGGGTGGGACAGGGGGCCGGAGAAAAACTGTTTTTT. It encodes CASRVGQGAGEKLFF.

The chain combines TRBV28 with TRBJ2-3; 12 bases agree with TRBD1. Trimming cost V 2 bases and J 6 bases; bases outside gene matches: 6. Germline V lookup: CDR1 MDHEN, CDR2 SYDVKM. This CDR3 region has 16 residues. CDR3 in amino acids: CASSLPGTGGMDTQYF. CDR3 DNA: TGTGCCAGCAGTTTACCCGGGACAGGGGGCATGGATACGCAGTATTTT.

The chain employs TRBV19 and TRBJ2-7; D gene ambiguous. The CDR3 consists of 12 residues. Trimming took off 4 bases at V and 1 base at J, with 5 bases between the two ends. Germline lookup yields CDR1 LNHDA and CDR2 SQIVND (reference sequence). As DNA, the CDR3 is TGTGCCAGTAGTACGGGTTCCTACGAGCAGTACTTC. Translating it yields CASSTGSYEQYF.

The gene calls are TRBV2 and TRBJ2-3, with 9 bases matching TRBD2. The CDR3 extends over 16 amino acids. Unmatched junction bases numbered 11, after V lost 7 bases and J lost 3 bases. The germline gives CDR1 SNHLY, CDR2 FYNNEI. Here the CDR3 DNA reads TGTGCCAGCACCATAGGACTAGCGCGGAGGACAGATACGCAGTATTTT. Its protein product is CASTIGLARRTDTQYF.

The chain uses TRBV15 and TRBJ1-4, with TRBD1 as a possible D gene (5 bases). V was clipped by 5 bases and J by 8 bases, with 9 bases between them. The germline CDR1 and CDR2 sequences are LNHNV and YYDKDF (reference sequence). This CDR3 comprises 12 residues. For the CDR3, the DNA is TGTGCCACCAGCTTTGGGGGGGAAAAACTGTTTTTT. This sequence encodes CATSFGGEKLFF.

This clone was counted once. CDR3 in amino acids: CASTLITGRGGNTIYF. The CDR3, as DNA: TGTGCCAGCACACTTATAACAGGGAGAGGTGGAAACACCATATATTTT. The chain combines TRBV7-9 with TRBJ1-3; a weak D match, TRBD1 (6 bases). V gave up 7 bases and J gave up 3 bases, with 19 bases separating them. Germline lookup yields CDR1 SEHNR and CDR2 FQNEAQ (reference sequence). CDR3 length equals 16 residues.

The V gene is TRBV11-2, the J gene TRBJ2-7; possible D gene TRBD1, 5 bases. Germline V lookup: CDR1 SGHAT, CDR2 FQNNGV. CDR3 length: 14 residues. The V gene lost 0 bases and the J gene lost 2 bases, with 8 bases spanning the gap. CDR3 DNA: TGTGCCAGCAGCTTAGATCCAGGGCCCTACGAGCAGTACTTC. This translates into CASSLDPGPYEQYF.

The genes are TRBV6-5 and TRBJ1-4, with unresolved D. V was shortened by 0 bases and J by 7 bases, with 12 bases between the two germline ends. Germline V gene lookup returns CDR1 MNHEY and CDR2 SVGAGI. CDR3 size: 15 residues. The DNA for the CDR3 is TGTGCCAGCAGTTACTCCGGGTCAGAGAGTGAAAAACTGTTTTTT. It codes for CASSYSGSESEKLFF.

This clone showed up just a few times. This rearrangement joins TRBV18 to TRBJ1-1; TRBD1 is a possible D gene (5 bases). V lost 0 bases and J lost 0, with 8 bases in between. The CDR3 has 15 residues. Germline-derived CDR1 and CDR2 are KGHSH and LQKENI. The CDR3 nucleotides read TGTGCCAGCTCACCACCGGGCAGGGTGAACACTGAAGCTTTCTTT. This sequence encodes CASSPPGRVNTEAFF.

The chain combines TRBV9 with TRBJ1-6; 12 bases line up with TRBD1. The CDR3 is 17 amino acids. The germline V gene has CDR1 SGDLS and CDR2 YYNGEE. J lost 10 bases, V lost 4 bases, and 12 bases had no gene match. CDR3 region: CASSFLPRDRGRSPLHF. CDR3 bases: TGTGCCAGCAGCTTCCTCCCCCGGGACAGGGGGCGATCACCCCTCCACTTT.

This clone showed up just once. This chain uses TRBV25-1 with TRBJ2-1; maybe TRBD2 (5 bases). The germline gives CDR1 MGHDK, CDR2 SYGVNS. V was clipped by 8 bases and J by 3 bases, with 17 bases between them. This CDR3 has 15 amino acids. This chain's CDR3 is CASAYLSADYNEQFF. Written as DNA, the CDR3 is TGTGCCAGCGCCTATCTTAGCGCAGACTACAATGAGCAGTTCTTC.

The rearrangement joins TRBV18 to TRBJ2-2; TRBD1 might be the D (6 bases). The V gene's germline CDR1 is KGHSH and CDR2 LQKENI. The CDR3 is 15 residues long. V was shortened by 6 bases and J by 2 bases, with 13 bases between the two germline ends. CDR3 sequence: CASSLDRINTGELFF. The CDR3, as DNA: TGTGCCAGCTCGCTGGACAGAATCAACACCGGGGAGCTGTTTTTT.

This chain connects TRBV5-1 to TRBJ2-5, with TRBD2 identical over 13 bases. The CDR3 covers 18 residues. Germline trimming cut 4 bases from V and 4 bases from J; bases unmatched to any gene: 13. Germline values: CDR1 SGHRS, CDR2 YFSETQ. CDR3 DNA sequence: TGCGCCAGCAGCGGGACAGCGTGGACTAGCGGGGGACTAGAGACCCAGTACTTC. Translating gives CASSGTAWTSGGLETQYF.